This TCR beta chain was captured by sequencing in a study of cytomegalovirus exposure and HLA in healthy donors. Study-wide background: HLA-typed donors contributed some 87 million unique TCRs, which were held in an early data release.

V gave up 4 bases and J gave up 3 bases, with 18 bases separating them. Germline V gene sequence: CDR1 SQVTM, CDR2 ANQGSEA. The CDR3 consists of 15 residues. In the PCR, 60 Vbeta and 13 Jbeta primers were used. Sequenced by immunoSEQ multiplex PCR; TCRdb stores in-frame clones only, minus some. The table shows over 150,000 clones, with approximately 80% occurring only once. The rearrangement links TRBV29-1 to TRBJ1-2; D is ambiguous. This receptor was identified in a male donor in good health and CMV-seropositive. Sequencing was done on a sample of PBMCs. CDR3 in amino acids: CSVGEGGQFDYGYTF. CDR3 sequence (DNA): TGCAGCGTTGGGGAGGGAGGTCAGTTTGACTATGGCTACACCTTC.